This record looks at one T cell receptor beta chain sequence and its context. Its matching antigen is unknown. Attachment of unique molecular identifiers to individual cDNA molecules was performed in the library. Methods used by the authors: Samples ranged from about 23,224 to 690,600 TCRs, with a median of approximately 96,000. TCRdb reprocessed the 5' RACE reads via MiXCR and lists one record per CDR3 protein. For this entry, the V and J calls and clone size follow TCRdb and not the study's own pipeline. The data hold roughly 120,000 distinct CDR3 sequences, with around 20% observed a single time. The length of the CDR3 is 16 residues. The germline CDR1 and CDR2 sequences are ENHRY and SYGVKD. Germline trimming cut 0 bases from V and 2 bases from J; bases unmatched to any gene: 6. The sample is drawn from a study of human T cells and chemical hapten exposure. The wider study: How much TCR each sample yielded varied, mostly because pooled library volumes differed slightly.

Study outcomes and limitations: There was no change with DPC sensitization in TCRs above 1 in 1000 frequency.

Researchers extracted total RNA from unfractionated whole blood. This TCR was recovered from a human donor in good health. The chain employs TRBV10-3 and TRBJ1-1; 7 bases are a match to TRBD1. In DNA form, the CDR3 reads TGTGCCATCAGTGAGTCAGTCACAGGGGACAACACTGAAGCTTTCTTT. As protein: CAISESVTGDNTEAFF.